Each of the 14 T cell receptor beta chains below was sequenced from the same sample in a study of identical twins. One entry per CDR3 protein results from TCRdb running MiXCR on the 5' RACE reads. The sample yields hundreds of thousands of distinct CDR3 sequences, under 10% seen once. The data were also submitted as part of a second study, on yellow fever vaccine responses in identical twins.

Sequenced sample: memory (CD45RO+) T cells sorted from blood. Receptors originate from a woman aged 18 to 35 in good health.

The V call is TRBV5-1, the J call TRBJ1-2; the D is unclear. The CDR3 is 13 residues long. With 0 bases removed from V and 6 bases from J, the gap between germline ends came to 9 bases. Germline lookup yields CDR1 SGHRS and CDR2 YFSETQ. CDR3 sequence reads: CASSLGQVNGYTF. CDR3 coding DNA: TGCGCCAGCAGCTTGGGCCAGGTCAATGGCTACACCTTC.

This clonotype was seen repeatedly, ten times or more. The V call is TRBV28, the J call TRBJ2-1; 8 bases agree with TRBD2. This CDR3 contains 17 residues. Germline CDR1 is MDHEN and CDR2 is SYDVKM. V was pared by 1 base and J by 2 bases, with 7 bases of the junction left unmatched. DNA for the CDR3: TGTGCCAGCAGTTTATCAGGCGGGAGGCCACCCTACAATGAGCAGTTCTTC. This sequence encodes CASSLSGGRPPYNEQFF.

This clonotype appeared a few times. The chain has TRBV7-8 and TRBJ2-5; 8 positions agree with TRBD2. With V trimmed by 3 bases and J by 2 bases, 5 bases remained unmatched. The germline CDR1 and CDR2 sequences are SGHVS and FQNEAQ. The length of the CDR3 is 15 residues. The CDR3 nucleotides read TGTGCCAGCAGCTTGGAAGGGACTAGGCAAGAGACCCAGTACTTC. The encoded protein is CASSLEGTRQETQYF.

The chain links TRBV9 to TRBJ2-7; 10 bases align to TRBD1. There are 15 residues in the CDR3. Germline V lookup: CDR1 SGDLS, CDR2 YYNGEE. V gave up 3 bases and J gave up 6 bases; unmatched junction bases: 9. CDR3 nucleotides: TGTGCCAGCAGCGGGTGGGGGACAGGGGTCATCGAGCAGTACTTC. This encodes CASSGWGTGVIEQYF.

This clonotype was seen ten or more times. This chain uses TRBV7-2 with TRBJ2-7; 7 bases are a match to TRBD1. V dropped 6 bases and J dropped 4; count of bases not matched to a gene: 9. CDR1 is SGHTA and CDR2 is FQGNSA in the germline V gene. The CDR3 totals 14 residues. The CDR3 loop is CASRKGTEKYEQYF. The CDR3 DNA reads as TGTGCCAGCAGGAAGGGGACAGAAAAATACGAGCAGTACTTC.

This clonotype was detected many times. The DNA for the CDR3 is TGCAGTGCGCCGACTAGCGGGTCAAATGAGCAGTTCTTC. It yields the protein CSAPTSGSNEQFF. The chain is built from TRBV20-1 and TRBJ2-1, with 10 bases identical to TRBD2. The junction had 6 bases not matched to a gene; V was cut back by 6 bases and J by 7 bases. Germline V gives CDR1 DFQATT, CDR2 SNEGSKA (reference sequence). This CDR3 has 13 residues.

The CDR3 coding sequence is TGCAGCGTGACAGGGACCCTCACAGATACGCAGTATTTT. Translation: CSVTGTLTDTQYF. V is TRBV29-1 and J is TRBJ2-3; TRBD1 matches 7 bases. The germline V gene has CDR1 SQVTM and CDR2 ANQGSEA. The J segment lost 2 bases and the V segment lost 6 bases, leaving 5 bases of the junction unmatched. This CDR3 has 13 amino acids.

This clonotype appeared many times. This chain joins TRBV15 and TRBJ2-5; 9 nucleotides line up with TRBD1. Germline V gene lookup returns CDR1 LNHNV and CDR2 YYDKDF (reference sequence). This CDR3 comprises 15 residues. With 0 bases clipped from V and 6 bases from J, the junction kept 5 bases outside the gene matches. CDR3 DNA: TGTGCCACCAGCAGAGATCAAGGGACAGGGAAGACCCAGTACTTC. Amino acids: CATSRDQGTGKTQYF.

Concerning this clonotype: A read error is possible here, since a much larger clone lies one base away. CDR3 DNA: TGTGCCAGCAGCTTAGGGAATAGCTACAATGAGCAGTTCTTC. As protein: CASSLGNSYNEQFF. The V gene is TRBV11-2, the J gene TRBJ2-1; D gene unclear. This CDR3 is built from 14 residues. Germline loops: CDR1 SGHAT, CDR2 FQNNGV. V dropped 1 base and J dropped 3 bases, with 7 bases sitting between them.

The sample holds many counts of this clonotype. V gene TRBV7-9 combines with J gene TRBJ2-7; 8 bases line up with TRBD2. V shed 5 bases, J shed 5 bases, and the junction held 5 bases outside the gene matches. Germline CDR1 SEHNR, CDR2 FQNEAQ (reference sequence). The CDR3 totals 13 residues. The CDR3 here is CASSPSGGHEQYF. The CDR3 DNA sequence: TGTGCCAGCAGCCCCAGCGGGGGCCACGAGCAGTACTTC.

This clonotype was seen many times. The genes are TRBV7-8 and TRBJ2-2; D call uncertain. Per the germline V gene, CDR1 is SGHVS and CDR2 is FQNEAQ. CDR3 size: 15 residues. The germline V and J ends were trimmed by 5 bases and 5 bases, with 15 bases remaining between them. In nucleotides, the CDR3 is TGTGCCAGCAGCCCGACGGCACTCGGGACCGGGGAGCTGTTTTTT. Its translation is CASSPTALGTGELFF.

This clonotype appeared many times. The chain carries TRBV9 and TRBJ1-1, with TRBD1 identical over 8 bases. With V trimmed by 0 bases and J by 0 bases, 7 bases remained unmatched. The CDR3 runs 17 residues. Germline loops: CDR1 SGDLS, CDR2 YYNGEE. DNA of the CDR3: TGTGCCAGCAGCGTAGTGTGGACAGGGAGTATGAACACTGAAGCTTTCTTT. It translates to CASSVVWTGSMNTEAFF.

This clonotype was found many times. The rearrangement joins TRBV7-2 to TRBJ2-1; D is uncertain. Trimming took off 4 bases at V and 7 bases at J, with 11 bases between the two ends. Looked up from germline, CDR1 is SGHTA and CDR2 is FQGNSA. The CDR3 length is 13 residues. This chain's CDR3 is CASSSGEKNEQFF. Written as DNA, the CDR3 is TGTGCCAGCAGCTCCGGAGAGAAGAATGAGCAGTTCTTC.

The V call is TRBV11-2, the J call TRBJ2-5; TRBD2 agrees at 14 bases. Per germline, CDR1 SGHAT and CDR2 FQNNGV. V gave up 5 bases and J gave up 5 bases; unmatched junction bases: 7. This CDR3 contains 16 residues. The CDR3 region has the DNA TGTGCCAGCAGCCCAGGACTAGCGGGGGGTTGGGAGACCCAGTACTTC. It translates to CASSPGLAGGWETQYF.